A single sample is the source of the 21 T cell receptor beta chains below, sequenced in a study of cytomegalovirus exposure and HLA in healthy donors. The data were produced by immunoSEQ multiplex PCR, yet TCRdb's version contains in-frame clones alone and is incomplete. The sample has 150,000 to 200,000 clones; around 81% are singletons. The sample was PBMCs. Every receptor here comes from a man aged 30-40 years in good health and CMV-seropositive.

The gene calls are TRBV11-2 and TRBJ1-3; D not resolved. Per germline, CDR1 SGHAT and CDR2 FQNNGV. V lost 2 bases and J 4 bases, leaving 6 bases between the germline ends. There are 13 residues in the CDR3. The CDR3 reads CASSLLAGNTIYF. The CDR3, as DNA: TGTGCCAGCAGCTTATTAGCAGGAAACACCATATATTTT.

The chain is built from TRBV4-1 and TRBJ2-7; maybe TRBD2 (6 bases). The germline V gene has CDR1 MGHRA and CDR2 YSYEKL. V gave up 3 bases and J gave up 3 bases, with 9 bases separating them. The CDR3 contains 13 residues. The CDR3 region is CASSHGGGYEQYF. The CDR3 coding sequence is TGCGCCAGCAGCCACGGGGGTGGCTACGAGCAGTACTTC.

The chain employs TRBV30 and TRBJ1-6, with D perhaps matching TRBD1 (6 bases). The CDR3 sequence is 14 residues long. Germline V lookup: CDR1 GTSNPN, CDR2 SVGIG (reference sequence). The germline V and J ends were trimmed by 6 bases and 9 bases, with 18 bases remaining between them. The CDR3 coding sequence is TGTGCCTGTCCCCGGCGGGGGCCCGGTTCACCCCTCCACTTT. Its protein is CACPRRGPGSPLHF.

A few counts support this clone. The chain links TRBV13 to TRBJ2-1; 15 bases map to TRBD2. The CDR3 length is 15 residues. V shed 5 bases, J shed 12 bases, and the junction held 8 bases outside the gene matches. Germline V gene lookup returns CDR1 PRHDT and CDR2 FYEKMQ (reference sequence). The DNA of the CDR3 is TGTGCCAGCAGCCCTAAGGGACTAGCGGGGGGCAGGCAGTTCTTC. This gives the protein CASSPKGLAGGRQFF.

The chain carries TRBV9 and TRBJ1-5; 7 bases line up with TRBD1. Germline trimming cut 4 bases from V and 0 bases from J; bases unmatched to any gene: 13. This CDR3 has 18 amino acids. The V gene's germline CDR1 is SGDLS and CDR2 YYNGEE. CDR3 nucleotide sequence: TGTGCCAGCAGCCCCCGGGAGGGGGCAGATTTTAGCAATCAGCCCCAGCATTTT. Translation gives CASSPREGADFSNQPQHF. The full variable domain, its missing parts supplied by reference TRBV9 and TRBJ1-5, is DSGVTQTPKHLITATGQRVTLRCSPRSGDLSVYWYQQSLDQGLQFLIQYYNGEERAKGNILERFSAQQFPDLHSELNLSSLELGDSALYFCASSPREGADFSNQPQHFGDGTRLSIL.

V usage is TRBV19 and J usage is TRBJ1-2, with D possibly TRBD1 on 5 matching bases. The V end was cut by 7 bases, the J end by 0 bases, with 12 bases between. The CDR3 loop spans 14 amino acids. Germline V gene lookup returns CDR1 LNHDA and CDR2 SQIVND (reference sequence). CDR3 in amino acids: CASTRGGANYGYTF. The CDR3 bases are TGTGCCAGTACCCGGGGGGGTGCTAACTATGGCTACACCTTC.

The rearrangement uses TRBV7-8 and TRBJ2-1; no firm D call. V lost 6 bases and J lost 5, with 8 bases in between. The germline V gene encodes CDR1 SGHVS and CDR2 FQNEAQ. The CDR3 spans 12 residues. CDR3 protein: CASSSGHNEQFF. The CDR3 bases are TGTGCCAGCAGTTCTGGCCACAATGAGCAGTTCTTC.

This chain uses TRBV6-5 with TRBJ1-4; D not resolved. The germline V gene has CDR1 MNHEY and CDR2 SVGAGI. V lost 2 bases to trimming and J lost 2 bases, with 6 bases between them. There are 14 residues in the CDR3. CDR3 amino acids: CASSYRLTNEKLFF. The CDR3 DNA reads TGTGCCAGCAGTTACCGACTGACTAATGAAAAACTGTTTTTT.

This sequence joins TRBV10-1 and TRBJ2-7, with D possibly matching TRBD2 (5 bases). Looked up from germline, CDR1 is WNHNN and CDR2 is SYGVQD (reference sequence). The CDR3 is 14 amino acids. Trimming cost V 4 bases and J 6 bases, with 16 bases left between them. DNA of the CDR3: TGCGCCAGCAGTGGCGGCGGGTACTCCGGCGAGCAGTACTTC. It specifies CASSGGGYSGEQYF.

CDR3 sequence reads: CASSLVRGRGTEAFF. The CDR3 DNA is TGTGCCAGCAGCTTGGTGAGGGGGCGCGGAACTGAAGCTTTCTTT. The chain links TRBV5-5 to TRBJ1-1; 7 nucleotides agree with TRBD1. Germline V gene data show CDR1 as SGHKS and CDR2 as YYEKEE (reference sequence). CDR3 length: 15 amino acids. V trimming: 0 bases; J trimming: 5 bases; junction bases outside the gene matches: 7.

This clone was counted a single time. This chain joins TRBV9 and TRBJ1-4, with D possibly matching TRBD1 (5 bases). V lost 2 bases and J lost 3, with 11 bases in between. The length of the CDR3 is 15 residues. CDR1 SGDLS and CDR2 YYNGEE come from the germline V gene. CDR3 in amino acids: CASSVRDSANEKLFF. The CDR3 coding sequence is TGTGCCAGCAGCGTCAGGGATTCGGCTAATGAAAAACTGTTTTTT. The full variable domain, with the rest looked up from reference TRBV9 and TRBJ1-4, is DSGVTQTPKHLITATGQRVTLRCSPRSGDLSVYWYQQSLDQGLQFLIQYYNGEERAKGNILERFSAQQFPDLHSELNLSSLELGDSALYFCASSVRDSANEKLFFGSGTQLSVL.

This clone was found a few times. The V call is TRBV4-1, the J call TRBJ2-3, with 8 bases aligning to TRBD2. This CDR3 is built from 16 residues. The V gene end was trimmed by 4 bases and the J gene end by 3 bases; junction bases not matched to a gene: 9. Germline assignment: CDR1 MGHRA and CDR2 YSYEKL. The CDR3 DNA sequence: TGCGCCAGCAGCCCTGTGGGCGGGGGGAGGACAGATACGCAGTATTTT. It yields the protein CASSPVGGGRTDTQYF.

The chain carries TRBV7-9 and TRBJ1-2; D gene unclear. Germline CDR1 is SEHNR and CDR2 is FQNEAQ (reference sequence). The CDR3 loop spans 14 amino acids. V was shortened by 1 base and J by 2 bases, with 8 bases between the two germline ends. The CDR3 coding sequence is TGTGCCAGCAGCTTAGGGGCCATCAACTATGGCTACACCTTC. Protein product: CASSLGAINYGYTF.

CDR3 coding DNA: TGTGCCAGCAGCCTTCGTAGCCCGTCACACCAAGAGACCCAGTACTTC. It translates to CASSLRSPSHQETQYF. V is TRBV7-6 and J is TRBJ2-5; D is unresolved. Germline CDR1 is SGHVS and CDR2 is FNYEAQ. Deletions cut 5 bases from V and 0 bases from J, with 16 bases between. This CDR3 has 16 amino acids.

About this clone itself: At one end, the junction sequence differs from germline, possibly due to a read error. This sequence joins TRBV7-7 and TRBJ2-5; TRBD2 matches 9 bases. The CDR3 consists of 17 residues. The germline V gene has CDR1 SSHAT and CDR2 FNYEAQ (reference sequence). CDR3 in DNA: TGTGCTAGCAGCTTAGAAATTGGGCTAGCGGGGTTAGAGACCCAGTACTTC. This gives the protein CASSLEIGLAGLETQYF.

The rearrangement links TRBV10-3 to TRBJ2-7, with D possibly TRBD1 on 7 matching bases. The CDR3 length is 13 residues. CDR1 and CDR2 from the germline V gene are ENHRY and SYGVKD. Trimming took off 8 bases at V and 3 bases at J, with 14 bases between the two ends. The CDR3 nucleotides read TGTGCCATCGGAGTTCAGGGGGGCTACGAGCAGTACTTC. Amino acid sequence: CAIGVQGGYEQYF.

The DNA of the CDR3 is TGCGCCAGCGGGACAGGGCGAAATTCACCCCTCCACTTT. Protein product: CASGTGRNSPLHF. The J gene is TRBJ1-6, the V gene TRBV10-1; TRBD1 matches 9 bases. After removal of 8 bases from V and 7 bases from J, the junction contained 3 bases not matched to a gene. Looked up from germline, CDR1 is WNHNN and CDR2 is SYGVQD (reference sequence). The CDR3 is 13 residues long.

V and J are TRBV7-8 and TRBJ2-3; TRBD2 agrees at 9 bases. The CDR3 totals 16 residues. Germline-derived CDR1 and CDR2 are SGHVS and FQNEAQ. V lost 5 bases and J lost 0; bases outside the gene matches: 6. CDR3: CASSLPTSGSTDTQYF. CDR3 in DNA: TGTGCCAGCAGCCTTCCGACTAGCGGTAGCACAGATACGCAGTATTTT.

The chain has TRBV6-1 and TRBJ2-7, with D unresolved. There are 10 residues in the CDR3. V was pared by 8 bases and J by 4 bases, with 6 bases between. In germline, CDR1 is MNHNS, CDR2 SASEGT. CDR3 loop: CASQFYEQYF. The CDR3 DNA is TGTGCCAGCCAGTTTTACGAGCAGTACTTC.

The CDR3 DNA reads as TGTGCCAGCAGCGGGGAGTACAGGGCCCCCGGGGAGCTGTTTTTT. Amino acids: CASSGEYRAPGELFF. The chain carries TRBV13 and TRBJ2-2, with TRBD1 as a possible D gene (6 bases). This CDR3 spans 15 amino acids. Germline values: CDR1 PRHDT, CDR2 FYEKMQ (reference sequence). V lost 5 bases and J lost 6, with 16 bases in between.

The chain is built from TRBV27 and TRBJ1-1; 8 nucleotides agree with TRBD1. The CDR3 has 14 amino acids. Germline loops: CDR1 MNHEY, CDR2 SMNVEV (reference sequence). The V segment lost 3 bases and the J segment 4 bases; nucleotides outside the gene matches: 4. DNA for the CDR3: TGTGCCAGCAGTTTCCAGGGGGCCCCCACTGAAGCTTTCTTT. This gives the protein CASSFQGAPTEAFF.